These 17 T cell receptor beta chains share one sample of origin, sequenced in a study of blood T cells in healthy people across ages. It was with a sample-barcoded 5' primer and a J-beta primer mix that a second PCR of about 7 to 12 cycles was run. TCRdb re-called the 5' RACE reads through MiXCR, storing one row per CDR3 protein. Among approximately 600,000 distinct CDR3 sequences, 45% to 65% were seen once, and the ten largest hold around 37%. Material for sequencing was blood. These receptors were obtained from a man aged 55 to 70 in good health.

The rearrangement uses TRBV15 and TRBJ2-1; TRBD2 is a possible D gene (5 bases). This CDR3 has 12 amino acids. V dropped 1 base and J dropped 8 bases, with 6 bases sitting between them. Germline CDR1 is LNHNV and CDR2 is YYDKDF (reference sequence). This CDR3 reads CATSRGGDEQFF. CDR3 bases: TGTGCCACCAGCAGAGGGGGAGATGAGCAGTTCTTC.

The J gene is TRBJ2-2, the V gene TRBV20-1; 7 nucleotides line up with TRBD2. The CDR3 has 16 amino acids. The germline gives CDR1 DFQATT, CDR2 SNEGSKA (reference sequence). The trim removed 0 bases at V and 2 bases at J, leaving 6 bases unmatched. The CDR3: CSARDPGRDNTGELFF. CDR3 in DNA: TGCAGTGCTAGAGATCCGGGGAGGGATAACACCGGGGAGCTGTTTTTT.

This clonotype was seen a few times. The chain joins TRBV20-1 to TRBJ1-2; D gene ambiguous. CDR1 and CDR2 from the germline V gene are DFQATT and SNEGSKA (reference sequence). The CDR3 totals 12 residues. The V end lost 1 base, the J end lost 2 bases, and 5 bases lay between the germline ends. In DNA, the CDR3 is TGCAGTGCTAGAGGTCGGAACTATGGCTACACCTTC. Amino acids: CSARGRNYGYTF.

Concerning this clonotype: Mismatch with germline at one junction end may stem from a read error. The chain has TRBV29-1 and TRBJ1-1, with a weak D call TRBD1 (5 bases). The germline V gene encodes CDR1 SQVTM and CDR2 ANQGSEA. This CDR3 has 13 residues. This CDR3 is CSVGQGSNTKAFF. CDR3 DNA: TGCAGCGTTGGTCAGGGTTCGAACACTAAAGCTTTCTTT.

A note on this clonotype: An end of the junction does not agree with germline; a read error may underlie this. The V gene is TRBV12-3 or TRBV12-4, the J gene TRBJ2-7; 7 positions agree with TRBD1. The CDR3 is made up of 15 amino acids. The CDR3 DNA follows: TGTGCCGGCAGTTTAGCCCTGACAGGGACCAATGAGCAGTACTTC. Its translation is CAGSLALTGTNEQYF.

This clonotype has a handful of counts. The V call is TRBV7-2, the J call TRBJ1-4; D ambiguous. Deletions cut 4 bases from V and 7 bases from J, with 13 bases between. The CDR3 length is 14 residues. The V gene's germline CDR1 is SGHTA and CDR2 FQGNSA. The CDR3 DNA sequence: TGTGCCAGCAGCTCCGGCGGGGTATCTGAAAAACTGTTTTTT. It yields the protein CASSSGGVSEKLFF.

This chain joins TRBV5-1 and TRBJ2-4; 12 bases agree with TRBD2. The DNA end is a closer match to TRBJ2-7, so the J assignment may be wrong. This CDR3 contains 15 residues. The germline V gene has CDR1 SGHRS and CDR2 YFSETQ. CDR3 amino acids: CASSLGLAGADEQYF. For the CDR3, the DNA is TGCGCCAGCAGCTTGGGACTAGCGGGAGCCGACGAGCAGTACTTC.

This rearrangement joins TRBV20-1 to TRBJ2-2; D perhaps matches TRBD2 (6 bases). V lost 0 bases, J lost 4 bases, and 9 bases lay in between. Germline V gene sequence: CDR1 DFQATT, CDR2 SNEGSKA (reference sequence). CDR3 length: 14 amino acids. Written as DNA, the CDR3 is TGCAGTGCTAGAGATGGGGGAGGCACCGGGGAGCTGTTTTTT. This gives the protein CSARDGGGTGELFF.

V is TRBV15 and J is TRBJ1-2, with D uncertain. In germline, CDR1 is LNHNV, CDR2 YYDKDF (reference sequence). CDR3 size: 13 residues. V was pared by 0 bases and J by 7 bases, with 9 bases between. The CDR3 sequence is CATSRDRGSGYTF. Here the CDR3 DNA reads TGTGCCACCAGCAGAGATAGAGGCAGTGGCTACACCTTC.

J is TRBJ2-5 and V is TRBV7-2; no firm D call. Germline V gene data show CDR1 as SGHTA and CDR2 as FQGNSA. The CDR3 loop spans 14 amino acids. Deletions cut 1 base from V and 0 bases from J, with 6 bases between. CDR3 sequence (DNA): TGTGCCAGCAGCTTAGTGTGGAACCAAGAGACCCAGTACTTC. As protein: CASSLVWNQETQYF.

The chain carries TRBV5-1 and TRBJ2-4; D gene unclear. This CDR3 has 14 amino acids. In germline, CDR1 is SGHRS, CDR2 YFSETQ. V was pared by 0 bases and J by 5 bases, with 9 bases between. As DNA, the CDR3 is TGCGCCAGCAGCTTGGTGGGTCAGCAAAACATTCAGTACTTC. As protein: CASSLVGQQNIQYF.

CDR3 sequence (DNA): TGTGCCAGCAGTTACTCACAGGGGTACTATGGCTACACCTTC. This gives the protein CASSYSQGYYGYTF. The V call is TRBV6-6, the J call TRBJ1-2, with 7 bases fitting TRBD1. Germline lookup yields CDR1 MNHNY and CDR2 SVGAGI (reference sequence). V shed 0 bases, J shed 3 bases, and the junction held 1 base outside the gene matches. CDR3 length equals 14 residues.

The table lists this clonotype with a count of one. The chain carries TRBV5-1 and TRBJ2-1, with 9 nucleotides matching TRBD1. This CDR3 has 16 residues. The V segment lost 0 bases and the J segment 6 bases; nucleotides outside the gene matches: 7. Germline CDR1 SGHRS, CDR2 YFSETQ. CDR3 protein: CASSLATGGQINEQFF. DNA for the CDR3: TGCGCCAGCAGCTTGGCCACAGGGGGCCAAATCAATGAGCAGTTCTTC. The full variable domain, with the rest looked up from reference TRBV5-1 and TRBJ2-1, is KAGVTQTPRYLIKTRGQQVTLSCSPISGHRSVSWYQQTPGQGLQFLFEYFSETQRNKGNFPGRFSGRQFSNSRSEMNVSTLELGDSALYLCASSLATGGQINEQFFGPGTRLTVL.

This clonotype was counted a few times. This chain joins TRBV4-2 and TRBJ2-3; D unresolved. The CDR3 runs 16 residues. Germline CDR1 LGHNA, CDR2 YNFKEQ. V dropped 0 bases and J dropped 3 bases, with 13 bases sitting between them. CDR3 DNA sequence: TGTGCCAGCAGCCAAGAAAGAGCGAGTGGTACAGATACGCAGTATTTT. Residues: CASSQERASGTDTQYF.

The chain is built from TRBV5-1 and TRBJ2-1; D assignment may be TRBD1 or TRBD2 (5 bases each). The CDR3 totals 15 residues. CDR1 is SGHRS, CDR2 YFSETQ, per germline. The V end was cut by 1 base, the J end by 2 bases, with 10 bases between. CDR3 coding DNA: TGCGCCAGCAGCTTGCGGGGCCTTACCTACAATGAGCAGTTCTTC. This encodes CASSLRGLTYNEQFF.

The chain recombines TRBV12-3 or TRBV12-4 with TRBJ1-1; D is unresolved. This CDR3 is 13 amino acids long. Deletions cut 3 bases from V and 7 bases from J, with 12 bases between. As DNA, the CDR3 is TGTGCCAGCAGTTTGGGGAGGGAGGATGAAGCTTTCTTT. Translated, it gives CASSLGREDEAFF.

Only a few counts were recorded for this clonotype. The chain recombines TRBV7-7 with TRBJ2-2; D call uncertain. CDR3 size: 15 residues. The V gene's germline CDR1 is SSHAT and CDR2 FNYEAQ (reference sequence). V lost 3 bases and J lost 2, with 10 bases in between. The CDR3 region is CASSFTATNTGELFF. Written as DNA, the CDR3 is TGTGCCAGCAGCTTTACGGCTACCAACACCGGGGAGCTGTTTTTT.